A selection of T cell receptor beta chains follows, all from one sample in a study of cytomegalovirus exposure and HLA in healthy donors. Profiling relied on immunoSEQ multiplex PCR, and the TCRdb table lists in-frame clones only, not all of them. The sample carries approximately 170,000 clones, about 71% recorded once. The sequenced sample consisted of PBMCs. All receptors come from a man over 45 in good health and CMV-seronegative. Both conserved end residues are part of each CDR3. D genes are given only for firm matches. Not every row has a clone size; where given, it reads once, few, many or a size class.

clone size | J gene | V gene | D gene | CDR3 DNA | CDR3 protein
- | TRBJ2-6 | TRBV27 | - | TGTGCCAGCAGCTCCTGGGAACCTTCGGGGTGGTCTTCTCCTGGGGCCAACGTCCTGACTTTC | CASSSWEPSGWSSPGANVLTF
- | TRBJ2-7 | TRBV11-2 | TRBD2 | TGTGCCAGCAGCTTGGCTAGCGGGGGGCCGCCATCCTACGAGCAGTACTTC | CASSLASGGPPSYEQYF
- | TRBJ1-1 | TRBV29-1 | TRBD1 | TGCAGCATGACAGGGGAGACTGAAGCTTTCTTT | CSMTGETEAFF
- | TRBJ1-1 | TRBV20-1 | - | TGCAGTGCTAGAAGGACAGATGAAGCTTTCTTT | CSARRTDEAFF
- | TRBJ1-2 | TRBV25-1 | TRBD1 | TGTGCCAGCAGTGAATATGGGGGACAGGGGGCGCTTGGCTACACCTTC | CASSEYGGQGALGYTF
- | TRBJ2-1 | TRBV5-4 | TRBD2 | TGTGCCAGCAGGACTCTAGCGGGGGCCCACAATGAGCAGTTCTTC | CASRTLAGAHNEQFF
- | TRBJ2-5 | TRBV6-5 | TRBD1 | TGTGCCAGCAGTTCGGGGACAGGGAGGGGAGAGACCCAGTACTTC | CASSSGTGRGETQYF
- | TRBJ1-6 | TRBV2 | TRBD1 | TGTGCCAGCAGCCCGGGACAGGGAGCCCTTCAGTCACCCCTCCACTTT | CASSPGQGALQSPLHF
- | TRBJ1-5 | TRBV19 | TRBD1 | TGTGCCAGTGGGACAGGACCGAATCAGCCCCAGCATTTT | CASGTGPNQPQHF
once | TRBJ2-2 | TRBV6-6 | TRBD1 | TGTGCCAGCACCGTCGGACAGGGGCTGGGGACCGGGGAGCTGTTTTTT | CASTVGQGLGTGELFF
- | TRBJ2-5 | TRBV6-6 | - | TGTGCCAGCAGTAAACCAGGGGTTAGGGAGACCCAGTACTTC | CASSKPGVRETQYF
once | TRBJ1-2 | TRBV4-3 | - | TGCGCCAGCAGCCAAGATTTCCCAATTAACTATGGCTACACCTTC | CASSQDFPINYGYTF
- | TRBJ2-4 | TRBV19 | - | TGTGCCAGTCTGAGCTCGTTAGCCAAAAACATTCAGTACTTC | CASLSSLAKNIQYF
- | TRBJ2-1 | TRBV27 | - | TGTGCCAGCAGCCTAGTCACGCCGAGCTCCTACAATGAGCAGTTCTTC | CASSLVTPSSYNEQFF
- | TRBJ1-2 | TRBV4-1 | - | TGCGCCAGCAGCCAAGGCAGGGCTTATGGCTACACCTTC | CASSQGRAYGYTF
- | TRBJ2-3 | TRBV7-9 | TRBD1 | TGTGCCAGCAGCCTCGGGACAGGTAGCACAGATACGCAGTATTTT | CASSLGTGSTDTQYF
- | TRBJ1-1 | TRBV19 | TRBD1 | TGTGCCAGTAGTATCGGACAGGGTAGGATCATGAACACTGAAGCTTTCTTT | CASSIGQGRIMNTEAFF
- | TRBJ1-2 | TRBV6-1 | - | TGTGCCAGCATCGGGGGCTATGGCTACACCTTC | CASIGGYGYTF
- | TRBJ2-7 | TRBV19 | - | TGTGCCAGTAGTATAGAGGGGCGGCCCTCCTACGAGCAGTACTTC | CASSIEGRPSYEQYF
- | TRBJ1-3 | TRBV9 | - | TGTGCCAGCAGCGTAGACCCGAGCTCTGGAAACACCATATATTTT | CASSVDPSSGNTIYF
- | TRBJ1-5 | TRBV7-2 | TRBD1 | TGTGCCAGCAGCTTCCAACAGGGGGCTCCGCCCCAGCATTTT | CASSFQQGAPPQHF
few | TRBJ2-5 | TRBV5-1 | TRBD1 | TGCGCCAGCAGCGCATCGGGACAGCAAGAGACCCAGTACTTC | CASSASGQQETQYF
- | TRBJ2-6 | TRBV7-2 | TRBD2 | TGTGCCAGCAGCCCTAGGGGGACTAGCGGGACTGGGGCCAACGTCCTGACTTTC | CASSPRGTSGTGANVLTF
- | TRBJ1-4 | TRBV11-2 | TRBD1 | TGTGCCAGCAGCCATCGACAGGGGGGTAATGAAAAACTGTTTTTT | CASSHRQGGNEKLFF
- | TRBJ2-1 | TRBV11-2 | - | TGTGCCAGCCGAGTCCGGGACAACTTTAACTCCTACAATGAGCAGTTCTTC | CASRVRDNFNSYNEQFF
few | TRBJ1-3 | TRBV19 | - | TGTGCCAGTAGTATCACTCCGCGGCCCCCCGGAAACACCATATATTTT | CASSITPRPPGNTIYF
- | TRBJ2-7 | TRBV4-1 | TRBD2 | TGCGCCAGCAGCCCGGAGCGGGGGGGCCTTTACGAGCAGTACTTC | CASSPERGGLYEQYF
few | TRBJ2-7 | TRBV7-8 | TRBD2 | TGTGCCAGCTCTAGCCAGGGAGGGTACGAGCAGTACTTC | CASSSQGGYEQYF
- | TRBJ2-1 | TRBV11-2 | TRBD2 | TGTGCCAGCAGATCGCCGGGGGGGGCCTACAATGAGCAGTTCTTC | CASRSPGGAYNEQFF
- | TRBJ2-2 | TRBV7-6 | - | TGTGCCAGCAGTACACAGGGAGGGGGCACCGGGGAGCTGTTTTTT | CASSTQGGGTGELFF
- | TRBJ2-7 | TRBV11-2 | TRBD1 | TGTGCCAGCAGCGCCATGACAGGGTTCGCTTCCTACGAGCAGTACTTC | CASSAMTGFASYEQYF
few | TRBJ1-1 | TRBV4-1 | TRBD1 | TGCGCCAGCAGCCGACAGGGTCAGGGAGTTGGCACTGAAGCTTTCTTT | CASSRQGQGVGTEAFF
- | TRBJ1-6 | TRBV7-2 | - | TGTGCCAGCAGCTTAGGTGGGGTAGGGGGAAATTCCCCCCTCCACTTT | CASSLGGVGGNSPLHF
- | TRBJ2-3 | TRBV6-1 | TRBD2 | TGTGCCAGCAGTGGGACTAGCGGGGGTGCAGATACGCAGTATTTT | CASSGTSGGADTQYF
- | TRBJ2-7 | TRBV6-5 | TRBD2 | TGTGCCAGCAGTCTACGCGGGGGGCCGTCCTACGAGCAGTACTTC | CASSLRGGPSYEQYF
- | TRBJ1-5 | TRBV27 | - | TGTGCCAGCAGTTTCGACCGTCAGCGATTTTTTTATAGCAATCAGCCCCAGCATTTT | CASSFDRQRFFYSNQPQHF
- | TRBJ1-1 | TRBV7-2 | - | TGTGCCAGCAGACCCACAGGAACGAACACTGAAGCTTTCTTT | CASRPTGTNTEAFF
few | TRBJ1-5 | TRBV4-1 | TRBD1 | TGCGCCAGCAGCCAAGATAAGGGGGCTTGGCAGCCCCAGCATTTT | CASSQDKGAWQPQHF
- | TRBJ1-6 | TRBV6-5 | - | TGTGCCAGCAGTTACGGCGGGGCCCTTGGAGATTCACTCCTCCACTTT | CASSYGGALGDSLLHF
- | TRBJ1-5 | TRBV12-5 | - | TGTGCTAGTGGTTTGGTTGCGGGTGCGCGCAATCAGCCCCAGCATTTT | CASGLVAGARNQPQHF
- | TRBJ2-7 | TRBV18 | TRBD2 | TGTGCCAGCTCACCAATGGGGGGGGAGAGAGACGAGCAGTACTTC | CASSPMGGERDEQYF
- | TRBJ2-7 | TRBV19 | - | TGTGCCAGTAGTAAAACAGGGCACTACGAGCAGTACTTC | CASSKTGHYEQYF
- | TRBJ1-2 | TRBV7-2 | - | TGTGCCAGCAGCCGACAGATGTTCTATGGCTACACCTTC | CASSRQMFYGYTF
- | TRBJ2-5 | TRBV15 | - | TGTGCCACCAGCAGAGATAGTAGCGAGACCCAGTACTTC | CATSRDSSETQYF
- | TRBJ2-2 | TRBV27 | TRBD1 | TGTGCCAGCAGTCGGAAGGGGGCGGCCACCGGGGAGCTGTTTTTT | CASSRKGAATGELFF
- | TRBJ2-7 | TRBV5-1 | - | TGCGCCAGCAGCTTGATAGCCTTAGAAGTCGGCTACGAGCAGTACTTC | CASSLIALEVGYEQYF
- | TRBJ1-1 | TRBV7-9 | - | TGTGCCAGCAGCTTAATGGGAGCCACTGAAGCTTTCTTT | CASSLMGATEAFF
- | TRBJ2-5 | TRBV6-6 | - | TGTGCCAGCAGTTACCGGGGGACCACGGCCCAAGAGACCCAGTACTTC | CASSYRGTTAQETQYF
few | TRBJ2-7 | TRBV2 | TRBD2 | TGTGCCACCAAGATAGGACTAGCGGGGGGTTCTTCTAGCTCCTACGAGCAGTACTTC | CATKIGLAGGSSSSYEQYF